The 18 T cell receptor beta chains below come from one sample, sequenced in a study of shared clonotypes between healthy human individuals. TCRdb's copy holds only in-frame clones and misses some; the assay was immunoSEQ multiplex PCR. The profile covers about 1.5 million clones, with more than 95% appearing a single time and approximately 1% taken by the ten largest. Source material: naive CD4+ T cells sorted from blood. The subset here: CD45RA+ positively selected. The receptors stem from a man under 40 in good health.

The chain uses TRBV7-9 and TRBJ2-3; the D call may be TRBD1 or TRBD2 (5 bases each). The CDR3 runs 17 residues. Trimming left V 5 bases short and J 0 bases short, with 18 bases between. Germline assignment: CDR1 SEHNR and CDR2 FQNEAQ (reference sequence). CDR3 residues: CASSPPTGGLSTDTQYF. The CDR3 bases are TGTGCCAGCAGCCCCCCGACTGGGGGTCTTAGCACAGATACGCAGTATTTT.

Of note for this clone: The same CDR3 also results from other DNA sequences found in this sample. The chain combines TRBV11-2 with TRBJ2-5; tentative D call: TRBD2 (5 bases). Between the trimmed V and J ends, which lost 3 bases and 3 bases, there was a span of 8 bases. The CDR3 covers 13 residues. Germline CDR1 reads SGHAT; CDR2 reads FQNNGV. The CDR3 DNA reads TGTGCCAGCAGCTTGGGGAGAGAAGAGACCCAGTACTTC. Translating gives CASSLGREETQYF.

This clone is a singleton in its sample. This chain uses TRBV11-2 with TRBJ2-7; 7 bases agree with TRBD1. The CDR3 is made up of 16 amino acids. J was trimmed by 4 bases and V by 3 bases; bases with no gene match: 12. Per the germline V gene, CDR1 is SGHAT and CDR2 is FQNNGV. The CDR3, as DNA: TGTGCCAGCAGCTTCGAGTCCAGGGACAGCTGGTACGAGCAGTACTTC. Translation gives CASSFESRDSWYEQYF.

This clone was found a few times. The chain joins TRBV7-2 to TRBJ1-2, with D uncertain. The CDR3 has 12 residues. Germline V CDR1 and CDR2: SGHTA, FQGNSA. V lost 2 bases, J lost 5 bases, and 6 bases lay in between. The CDR3 protein is CASSLTEYGYTF. As DNA, the CDR3 is TGTGCCAGCAGCTTAACCGAATATGGCTACACCTTC.

The V and J genes are TRBV9 and TRBJ1-2, with D unresolved. CDR3 size: 15 residues. The germline V and J ends were trimmed by 0 bases and 6 bases, with 15 bases remaining between them. Germline V gene lookup returns CDR1 SGDLS and CDR2 YYNGEE. As DNA, the CDR3 is TGTGCCAGCAGCGTAGGCCATCATCTGGGAAATGGCTACACCTTC. The encoded protein is CASSVGHHLGNGYTF.

This chain links TRBV7-8 with TRBJ1-2, with D tentatively TRBD1 (5 bases). The CDR3 covers 14 residues. Looked up from germline, CDR1 is SGHVS and CDR2 is FQNEAQ. The V end was cut by 0 bases, the J end by 2 bases, with 7 bases between. CDR3 amino acids: CASSLARGNYGYTF. The CDR3 coding sequence is TGTGCCAGCAGCTTAGCGAGGGGAAACTATGGCTACACCTTC.

The rearrangement uses TRBV11-2 and TRBJ2-3; a possible D gene is TRBD2 (5 bases). The CDR3 spans 14 residues. V was shortened by 1 base and J by 3 bases, with 8 bases between the two germline ends. Germline assignment: CDR1 SGHAT and CDR2 FQNNGV. CDR3 DNA sequence: TGTGCCAGCAGCTTAGTAGAGGGAACAGATACGCAGTATTTT. The encoded protein is CASSLVEGTDTQYF.

The rearrangement joins TRBV5-1 to TRBJ2-7; unclear D gene. This CDR3 is built from 13 residues. The V gene's germline CDR1 is SGHRS and CDR2 YFSETQ. The ends were cut back, 4 bases at V and 7 bases at J, with 15 bases in the middle. The CDR3 nucleotides read TGCGCCAGCAGCCCCGGACCCCTCGGGGAGCAGTACTTC. Protein sequence: CASSPGPLGEQYF.

J is TRBJ1-4 and V is TRBV11-2; D possibly corresponds to TRBD1 (6 bases). Germline CDR1 and CDR2: SGHAT and FQNNGV. Trimming pared 5 bases from V and 13 bases from J, leaving 23 bases between. There are 15 residues in the CDR3. The CDR3 here is CASSHTGSRGPLLFF. In DNA, the CDR3 is TGTGCCAGCAGCCATACAGGGTCGAGGGGTCCTTTACTGTTTTTT.

The V call is TRBV5-5, the J call TRBJ2-1, with 8 bases that match TRBD1. Germline V gives CDR1 SGHKS, CDR2 YYEKEE (reference sequence). V lost 5 bases, J lost 3 bases, and 7 bases stayed unmatched. The CDR3 extends over 15 amino acids. Here the CDR3 DNA reads TGTGCCAGCAGTAAGGGACAGGATTTCTACAATGAGCAGTTCTTC. Residues: CASSKGQDFYNEQFF.

This clone was found once. V gene TRBV9 combines with J gene TRBJ1-3; possibly TRBD1 for D (6 bases). Trimming pared 2 bases from V and 1 base from J, leaving 16 bases between. The CDR3 spans 17 residues. Looked up from germline, CDR1 is SGDLS and CDR2 is YYNGEE. CDR3 loop: CASSVAGTIISGNTIYF. In DNA, the CDR3 is TGTGCCAGCAGCGTGGCCGGGACAATTATTTCTGGAAACACCATATATTTT.

This rearrangement joins TRBV7-2 to TRBJ2-1; 8 bases line up with TRBD2. After removal of 4 bases from V and 2 bases from J, the junction contained 13 bases not matched to a gene. In germline, CDR1 is SGHTA, CDR2 FQGNSA. The CDR3 is 18 amino acids. The CDR3 protein is CASSSPSRAGGAYNEQFF. CDR3 in DNA: TGTGCCAGCAGCTCCCCTAGCCGTGCGGGAGGAGCCTACAATGAGCAGTTCTTC.

V and J are TRBV18 and TRBJ2-6; 10 positions match TRBD2. CDR1 and CDR2 from the germline V gene are KGHSH and LQKENI. This CDR3 has 19 amino acids. V lost 1 base to trimming and J lost 0 bases; unmatched junction nucleotides: 6. CDR3 DNA sequence: TGTGCCAGCTCACCACTGTTAGCGGGAGGCTTCTCTGGGGCCAACGTCCTGACTTTC. Translated, it gives CASSPLLAGGFSGANVLTF.

V is TRBV11-2 and J is TRBJ2-1; tentatively, D is TRBD2 (5 bases). V gave up 4 bases and J gave up 5 bases, with 15 bases separating them. This CDR3 contains 15 residues. The germline V gene has CDR1 SGHAT and CDR2 FQNNGV. The CDR3 region is CASSSTRGINNEQFF. The CDR3 bases are TGTGCCAGCAGCTCCACTAGAGGGATTAACAATGAGCAGTTCTTC.

The chain employs TRBV30 and TRBJ1-5; 7 bases map to TRBD1. The CDR3 runs 13 residues. Looked up from germline, CDR1 is GTSNPN and CDR2 is SVGIG (reference sequence). V lost 5 bases to trimming and J lost 3 bases; unmatched junction nucleotides: 4. CDR3 bases: TGTGCCTGGGGGCAGGGGGACAATCAGCCCCAGCATTTT. It is translated as CAWGQGDNQPQHF.

The chain joins TRBV5-1 to TRBJ2-3, with 8 bases that match TRBD2. V was pared by 7 bases and J by 4 bases, with 14 bases of the junction left unmatched. The CDR3 runs 16 residues. CDR1 and CDR2 (germline): SGHRS, YFSETQ. DNA of the CDR3: TGCGCCAGCCGTCGGGGGGGAAGCCTTCGCGCAGATACGCAGTATTTT. Residues: CASRRGGSLRADTQYF.

J is TRBJ2-7 and V is TRBV5-1, with TRBD2 as a possible D gene (6 bases). This CDR3 comprises 14 residues. Germline CDR1 SGHRS, CDR2 YFSETQ. Trimming took 3 bases from V and 0 from J, leaving 10 bases between them. As DNA, the CDR3 is TGCGCCAGCAGCTATGGACTAACCTCCTACGAGCAGTACTTC. Translating it yields CASSYGLTSYEQYF.

This sequence joins TRBV5-4 and TRBJ2-6, with TRBD2 as a possible D gene (5 bases). CDR1 SGHNT and CDR2 YYREEE come from the germline V gene (reference sequence). The V end was cut by 0 bases, the J end by 0 bases, with 13 bases between. CDR3 length: 18 residues. The CDR3 sequence: CASSLGVSVASGANVLTF. The CDR3 DNA follows: TGTGCCAGCAGCTTGGGAGTTAGCGTCGCCTCTGGGGCCAACGTCCTGACTTTC.